One sample yielded the 17 T cell receptor beta chains listed below, sequenced in a study of early T cells in non-severe SARS-CoV-2 infection. TCRdb re-called the 5' RACE reads with MiXCR, one entry per CDR3 protein. The table shows 50,000 or so distinct CDR3 sequences, with 12% occurring only once. The sequenced material came from whole blood. Receptors were obtained from an adult who was a healthcare worker with PCR-confirmed SARS-CoV-2 infection or an uninfected control (not recorded which).

The chain uses TRBV29-1 and TRBJ2-1; no clear D gene. Trimming took 3 bases from V and 8 from J, leaving 11 bases between them. Germline loops: CDR1 SQVTM, CDR2 ANQGSEA. The CDR3 has 12 residues. The CDR3 bases are TGCAGCGTTGATCCCCCCGTATATGAGCAGTTCTTC. It translates to CSVDPPVYEQFF.

This clonotype was seen only a few times. V and J are TRBV11-2 and TRBJ2-5; 12 bases are a match to TRBD2. Germline assignment: CDR1 SGHAT and CDR2 FQNNGV. CDR3 length: 15 amino acids. V lost 4 bases and J lost 4; bases outside the gene matches: 4. The CDR3 is CASSYTSGGPETQYF. CDR3 sequence (DNA): TGTGCCAGCAGCTATACTAGCGGGGGGCCAGAGACCCAGTACTTC.

This clonotype was observed at least ten times. This chain joins TRBV27 and TRBJ2-5; 7 bases align to TRBD2. The CDR3 length is 14 residues. The germline CDR1 and CDR2 sequences are MNHEY and SMNVEV (reference sequence). Trimming at V came to 1 base and at J to 5 bases, leaving 4 bases not matched to a gene. In nucleotides, the CDR3 is TGTGCCAGCAGTTTATACGGGAGGAGTGAGACCCAGTACTTC. Protein product: CASSLYGRSETQYF.

This clonotype was seen many times. The CDR3 loop reads CASSWTGGTNGYTF. Here the CDR3 DNA reads TGTGCCAGCAGCTGGACAGGGGGCACGAATGGCTACACCTTC. V gene TRBV5-8 combines with J gene TRBJ1-2; 11 positions match TRBD1. CDR1 SGHTS and CDR2 YDEGEE come from the germline V gene. The CDR3 length is 14 residues. After removal of 3 bases from V and 6 bases from J, the junction contained 4 bases not matched to a gene.

The V and J genes are TRBV10-3 and TRBJ2-7; 10 bases align to TRBD2. The V gene's germline CDR1 is ENHRY and CDR2 SYGVKD. The length of the CDR3 is 14 residues. V trimming: 2 bases; J trimming: 4 bases; junction bases outside the gene matches: 2. Written as DNA, the CDR3 is TGTGCCATCAGTGAGACTAGCGGGATTTACGAGCAGTACTTC. Protein sequence: CAISETSGIYEQYF.

The chain recombines TRBV20-1 with TRBJ2-1; the D is unclear. The germline V gene encodes CDR1 DFQATT and CDR2 SNEGSKA (reference sequence). This CDR3 has 14 residues. The chain's CDR3 is CSVQVVGSYNEQFF. As DNA, the CDR3 is TGCAGCGTTCAGGTGGTGGGCTCCTACAATGAGCAGTTCTTC.

The gene calls are TRBV10-3 and TRBJ2-5; no firm D call. CDR1 and CDR2 from the germline V gene are ENHRY and SYGVKD. With 0 bases removed from V and 5 bases from J, the gap between germline ends came to 10 bases. This CDR3 comprises 14 residues. The CDR3 DNA reads as TGTGCCATCAGTGAGTCGCAGGCTGGGGAGACCCAGTACTTC. Protein sequence: CAISESQAGETQYF.

This clonotype appeared many times. The chain recombines TRBV29-1 with TRBJ2-5; D is unclear. This CDR3 has 11 residues. Germline CDR1 SQVTM, CDR2 ANQGSEA. Trimming took 8 bases from V and 7 from J, leaving 14 bases between them. The CDR3 loop reads CSSGPEGTQYF. As DNA, the CDR3 is TGCAGCTCCGGCCCTGAAGGGACCCAGTACTTC.

The sample holds many counts of this clonotype. The chain has TRBV6-6 and TRBJ1-5; D possibly corresponds to TRBD1 (6 bases). Germline-derived CDR1 and CDR2 are MNHNY and SVGAGI (reference sequence). This CDR3 is built from 14 residues. Trimming left V 5 bases short and J 1 base short, with 9 bases between. The CDR3 DNA reads TGTGCCAGCAGTGGGACATTCAGCAATCAGCCCCAGCATTTT. Amino acid sequence: CASSGTFSNQPQHF.

The sample holds a few counts of this clonotype. This chain uses TRBV27 with TRBJ2-1, with 8 bases identical to TRBD1. In germline, CDR1 is MNHEY, CDR2 SMNVEV (reference sequence). This CDR3 contains 11 residues. V lost 5 bases to trimming and J lost 15 bases; unmatched junction nucleotides: 6. CDR3 coding DNA: TGTGCCAGCAGTCTCGGACAGGGTCTGTTCTTC. It yields the protein CASSLGQGLFF.

This clonotype occurred many times. J is TRBJ1-1 and V is TRBV20-1; D not certain. This CDR3 has 14 amino acids. Germline values: CDR1 DFQATT, CDR2 SNEGSKA (reference sequence). Trimming took off 4 bases at V and 3 bases at J, with 15 bases between the two ends. The DNA of the CDR3 is TGCAGTGCTAACCCCGGCGGGCACGACACTGAAGCTTTCTTT. It specifies CSANPGGHDTEAFF.

This clonotype was picked up a small number of times. The V gene is TRBV14, the J gene TRBJ1-6; no reliable D call. The length of the CDR3 is 14 residues. V dropped 0 bases and J dropped 3 bases, with 3 bases sitting between them. CDR1 and CDR2 from the germline V gene are SGHDN and FVKESK. The chain's CDR3 is CASSQESYNSPLHF. The CDR3 DNA is TGTGCCAGCAGCCAAGAAAGCTATAATTCACCCCTCCACTTT.

At least ten counts were recorded for this clonotype. The chain carries TRBV7-9 and TRBJ1-5; the match to TRBD1 covers 7 bases. With 5 bases clipped from V and 7 bases from J, the junction kept 8 bases outside the gene matches. The CDR3 totals 14 residues. Germline values: CDR1 SEHNR, CDR2 FQNEAQ (reference sequence). The CDR3, as DNA: TGTGCCAGCAGCCCAGAGGGGGCGGCGCAGCCCCAGCATTTT. Residues: CASSPEGAAQPQHF. Combining the CDR3 with reference TRBV7-9 and TRBJ1-5 gives the whole variable domain DTGVSQNPRHKITKRGQNVTFRCDPISEHNRLYWYRQTLGQGPEFLTYFQNEAQLEKSRLLSDRFSAERPKGSFSTLEIQRTEQGDSAMYLCASSPEGAAQPQHFGDGTRLSIL.

This clonotype was observed a few times. J is TRBJ1-1 and V is TRBV7-6, with D perhaps TRBD1 (6 bases). The CDR3 consists of 13 residues. V was clipped by 1 base and J by 7 bases, with 10 bases between them. Germline CDR1 reads SGHVS; CDR2 reads FNYEAQ. The CDR3 sequence: CASSLGGAGEAFF. DNA for the CDR3: TGTGCCAGCAGCTTAGGGGGGGCTGGTGAAGCTTTCTTT.

This clonotype was found a few times. The chain is built from TRBV28 and TRBJ1-2; D ambiguous. The CDR3 sequence is 12 residues long. Germline V gives CDR1 MDHEN, CDR2 SYDVKM. Trimming took 2 bases from V and 4 from J, leaving 5 bases between them. DNA for the CDR3: TGTGCCAGCAGTTTACTCGGCTATGGCTACACCTTC. Protein product: CASSLLGYGYTF.

This clonotype was detected many times. J is TRBJ1-1 and V is TRBV29-1, with TRBD1 matching over 9 bases. The germline V gene encodes CDR1 SQVTM and CDR2 ANQGSEA. This CDR3 has 11 amino acids. The trim removed 4 bases at V and 8 bases at J, leaving 2 bases unmatched. The CDR3: CSVGTGEEAFF. The CDR3, as DNA: TGCAGCGTTGGGACAGGGGAAGAAGCTTTCTTT.

The chain uses TRBV27 and TRBJ2-7, with 7 bases that match TRBD2. The V segment lost 4 bases and the J segment 4 bases; nucleotides outside the gene matches: 10. The CDR3 has 15 amino acids. Germline CDR1 and CDR2: MNHEY and SMNVEV (reference sequence). CDR3 sequence: CASSSRTGGLYEQYF. The CDR3 bases are TGTGCCAGCAGTTCCCGCACGGGAGGCCTTTACGAGCAGTACTTC.